A single T cell receptor beta chain is shown here with its context. Authors' analysis steps: Reference gene primer amplification gave nucleated cell count estimates. Measured with immunoSEQ multiplex PCR; TCRdb has only the in-frame clones, and not every one. V, J and clone size reflect that table, while D and trimming were determined from the DNA. The sample yields tens of thousands of clones, roughly 85% seen once. The data belong to a study of blood T cell repertoires in COVID-19. The overall study: T cells, B-cell-depleted T cells, or PBMCs provided the cDNA or gDNA that served as material.

The V gene's germline CDR1 is SGHKS and CDR2 YYEKEE (reference sequence). J lost 10 bases, V lost 4 bases, and 11 bases had no gene match. The CDR3 has 15 residues. This chain connects TRBV5-5 to TRBJ1-4; 9 bases are a match to TRBD1. This clonotype originated in a woman aged 80 or over with active or convalescent COVID-19. The specimen sequenced was peripheral blood. In nucleotides, the CDR3 is TGTGCCAGCAGCGGACCGGGACAGGGTGTCGTAAAACTGTTTTTT. This sequence encodes CASSGPGQGVVKLFF.